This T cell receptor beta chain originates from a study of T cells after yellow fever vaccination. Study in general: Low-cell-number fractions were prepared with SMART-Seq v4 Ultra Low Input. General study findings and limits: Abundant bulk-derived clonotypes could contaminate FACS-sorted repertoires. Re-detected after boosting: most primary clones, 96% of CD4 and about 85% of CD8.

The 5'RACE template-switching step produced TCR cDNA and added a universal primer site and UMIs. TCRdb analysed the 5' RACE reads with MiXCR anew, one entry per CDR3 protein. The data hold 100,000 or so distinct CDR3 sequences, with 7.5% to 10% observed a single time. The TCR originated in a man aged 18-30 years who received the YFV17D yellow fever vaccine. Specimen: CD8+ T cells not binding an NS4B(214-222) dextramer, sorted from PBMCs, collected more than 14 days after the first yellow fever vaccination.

The CDR3 DNA reads TGTGCCAGCAGCTACGAGTCGGCGATGGACAGATCCTACGAGCAGTACTTC. Translated: CASSYESAMDRSYEQYF. This chain connects TRBV5-8 to TRBJ2-7, with D tentatively TRBD1 (6 bases). CDR3 length: 17 amino acids. In germline, CDR1 is SGHTS, CDR2 YDEGEE. The germline V and J ends were trimmed by 3 bases and 1 base, with 20 bases remaining between them. Full variable domain (rest looked up from reference TRBV5-8 and TRBJ2-7): EAGVTQSPTHLIKTRGQQATLRCSPISGHTSVYWYQQALGLGLQFLLWYDEGEERNRGNFPPRFSGRQFPNYSSELNVNALELEDSALYLCASSYESAMDRSYEQYFGPGTRLTVT.